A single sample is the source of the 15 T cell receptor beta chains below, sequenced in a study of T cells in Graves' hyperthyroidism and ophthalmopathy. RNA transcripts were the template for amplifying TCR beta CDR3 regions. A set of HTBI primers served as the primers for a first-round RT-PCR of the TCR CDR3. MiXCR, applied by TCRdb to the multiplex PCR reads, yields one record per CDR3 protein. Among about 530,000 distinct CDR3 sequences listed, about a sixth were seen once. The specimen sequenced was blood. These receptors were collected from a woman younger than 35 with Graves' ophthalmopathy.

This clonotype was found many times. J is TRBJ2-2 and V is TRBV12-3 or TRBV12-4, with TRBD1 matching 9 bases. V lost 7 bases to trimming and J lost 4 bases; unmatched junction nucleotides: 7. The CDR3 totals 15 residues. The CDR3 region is CASKRDRVGTGELFF. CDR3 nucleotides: TGTGCCAGCAAAAGGGACAGGGTAGGCACCGGGGAGCTGTTTTTT.

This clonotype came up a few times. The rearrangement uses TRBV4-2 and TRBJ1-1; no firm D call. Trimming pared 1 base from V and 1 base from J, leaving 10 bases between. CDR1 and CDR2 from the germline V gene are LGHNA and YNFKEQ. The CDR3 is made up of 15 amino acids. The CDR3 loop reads CASSQGVQKNTEAFF. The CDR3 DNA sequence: TGTGCCAGCAGCCAAGGGGTGCAGAAGAACACTGAAGCTTTCTTT.

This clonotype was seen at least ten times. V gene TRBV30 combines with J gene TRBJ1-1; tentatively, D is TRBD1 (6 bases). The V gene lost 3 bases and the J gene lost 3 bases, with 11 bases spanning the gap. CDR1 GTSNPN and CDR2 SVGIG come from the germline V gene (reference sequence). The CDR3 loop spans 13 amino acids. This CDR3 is CAWRMDSYTEAFF. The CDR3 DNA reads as TGTGCCTGGAGAATGGACAGCTACACTGAAGCTTTCTTT.

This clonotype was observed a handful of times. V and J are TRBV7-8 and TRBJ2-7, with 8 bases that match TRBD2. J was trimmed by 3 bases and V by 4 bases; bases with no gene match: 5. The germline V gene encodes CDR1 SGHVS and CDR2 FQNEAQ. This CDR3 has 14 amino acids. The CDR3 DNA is TGTGCCAGCAGCTCCCCCGGGGGGGGCTACGAGCAGTACTTC. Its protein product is CASSSPGGGYEQYF. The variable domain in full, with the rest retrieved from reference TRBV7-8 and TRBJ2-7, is GAGVSQSPRYKVAKRGQDVALRCDPISGHVSLFWYQQALGQGPEFLTYFQNEAQLDKSGLPSDRFFAERPEGSVSTLKIQRTQQEDSAVYLCASSSPGGGYEQYFGPGTRLTVT.

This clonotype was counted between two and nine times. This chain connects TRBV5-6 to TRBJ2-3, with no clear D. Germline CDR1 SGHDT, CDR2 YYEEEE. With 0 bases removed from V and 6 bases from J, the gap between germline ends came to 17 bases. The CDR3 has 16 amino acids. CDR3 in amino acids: CASSLGWAYDRDTQYF. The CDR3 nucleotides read TGTGCCAGCAGCTTGGGGTGGGCCTACGACCGGGATACGCAGTATTTT.

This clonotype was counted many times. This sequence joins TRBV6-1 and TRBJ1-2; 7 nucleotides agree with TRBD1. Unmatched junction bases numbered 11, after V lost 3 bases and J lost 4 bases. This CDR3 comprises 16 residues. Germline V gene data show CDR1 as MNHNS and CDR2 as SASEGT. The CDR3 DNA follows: TGTGCCAGCAGTGACCTGCTTTGGACAGGCTCCTATGGCTACACCTTC. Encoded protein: CASSDLLWTGSYGYTF.

The CDR3 sequence is CSARDGAGTDTQYF. The CDR3 bases are TGCAGTGCTAGAGATGGGGCGGGCACAGATACGCAGTATTTT. J is TRBJ2-3 and V is TRBV20-1; D is possibly TRBD1 (5 bases). This CDR3 is 14 amino acids long. V was clipped by 0 bases and J by 1 base, with 8 bases between them. Germline V gene data show CDR1 as DFQATT and CDR2 as SNEGSKA (reference sequence).

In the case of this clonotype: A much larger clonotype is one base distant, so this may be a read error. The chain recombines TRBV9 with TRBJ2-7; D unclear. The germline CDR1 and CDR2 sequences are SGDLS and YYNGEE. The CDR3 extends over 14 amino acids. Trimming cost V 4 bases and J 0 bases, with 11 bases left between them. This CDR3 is CASSMGHSSYEQYF. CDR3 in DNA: TGTGCCAGCAGCATGGGCCATAGCTCCTACGAGCAGTACTTC. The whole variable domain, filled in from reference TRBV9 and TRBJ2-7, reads DSGVTQTPKHLITATGQRVTLRCSPRSGDLSVYWYQQSLDQGLQFLIQYYNGEERAKGNILERFSAQQFPDLHSELNLSSLELGDSALYFCASSMGHSSYEQYFGPGTRLTVT.

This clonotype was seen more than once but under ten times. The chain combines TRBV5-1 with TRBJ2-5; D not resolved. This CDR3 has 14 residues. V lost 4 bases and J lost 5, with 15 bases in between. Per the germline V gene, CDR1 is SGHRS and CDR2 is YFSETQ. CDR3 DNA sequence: TGCGCCAGCAGCACGGCTATGCCGAGGGAGACCCAGTACTTC. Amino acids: CASSTAMPRETQYF. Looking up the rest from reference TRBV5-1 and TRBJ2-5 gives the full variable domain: KAGVTQTPRYLIKTRGQQVTLSCSPISGHRSVSWYQQTPGQGLQFLFEYFSETQRNKGNFPGRFSGRQFSNSRSEMNVSTLELGDSALYLCASSTAMPRETQYFGPGTRLLVL.

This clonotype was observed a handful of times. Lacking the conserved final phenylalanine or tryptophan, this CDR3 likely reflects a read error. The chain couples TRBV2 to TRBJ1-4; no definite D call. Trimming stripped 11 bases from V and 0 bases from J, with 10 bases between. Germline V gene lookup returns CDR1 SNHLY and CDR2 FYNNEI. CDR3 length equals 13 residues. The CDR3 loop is CACQFATNEKLFS. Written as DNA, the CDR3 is TGTGCCTGTCAATTTGCAACTAATGAAAAACTGTTTTCT.

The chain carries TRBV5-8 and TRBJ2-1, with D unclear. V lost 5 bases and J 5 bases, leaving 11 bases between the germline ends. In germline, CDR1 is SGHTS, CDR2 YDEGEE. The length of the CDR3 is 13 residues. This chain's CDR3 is CASSDTSNNEQFF. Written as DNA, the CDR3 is TGTGCCAGCAGTGACACGAGCAACAATGAGCAGTTCTTC.

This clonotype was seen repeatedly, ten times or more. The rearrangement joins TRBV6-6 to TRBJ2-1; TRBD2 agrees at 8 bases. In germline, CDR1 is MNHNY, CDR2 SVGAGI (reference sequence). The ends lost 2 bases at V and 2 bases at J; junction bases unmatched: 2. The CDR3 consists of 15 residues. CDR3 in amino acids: CASSYTSGAYNEQFF. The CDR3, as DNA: TGTGCCAGCAGTTACACTAGCGGAGCCTACAATGAGCAGTTCTTC.

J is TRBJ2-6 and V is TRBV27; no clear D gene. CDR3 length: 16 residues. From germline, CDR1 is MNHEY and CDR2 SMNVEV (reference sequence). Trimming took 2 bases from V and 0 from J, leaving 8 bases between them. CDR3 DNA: TGTGCCAGCAGTTTAGTCGGAAGCTCTGGGGCCAACGTCCTGACTTTC. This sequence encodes CASSLVGSSGANVLTF. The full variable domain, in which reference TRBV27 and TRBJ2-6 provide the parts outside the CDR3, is EAQVTQNPRYLITVTGKKLTVTCSQNMNHEYMSWYRQDPGLGLRQIYYSMNVEVTDKGDVPEGYKVSRKEKRNFPLILESPSPNQTSLYFCASSLVGSSGANVLTFGAGSRLTVL.

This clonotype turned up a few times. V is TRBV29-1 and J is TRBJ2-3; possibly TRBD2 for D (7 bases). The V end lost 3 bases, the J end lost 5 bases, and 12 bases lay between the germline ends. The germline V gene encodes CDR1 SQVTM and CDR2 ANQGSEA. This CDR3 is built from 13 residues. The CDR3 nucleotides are TGCAGCGTTGATGGGAGGGGGGAAGATACGCAGTATTTT. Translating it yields CSVDGRGEDTQYF.

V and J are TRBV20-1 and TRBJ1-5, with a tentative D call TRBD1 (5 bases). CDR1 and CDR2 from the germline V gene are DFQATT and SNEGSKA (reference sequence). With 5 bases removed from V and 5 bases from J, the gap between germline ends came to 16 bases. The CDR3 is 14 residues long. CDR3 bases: TGCAGTGCTCCTACCGGGGGAAGAGATCAGCCCCAGCATTTT. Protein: CSAPTGGRDQPQHF.